This T cell receptor (beta chain) was sequenced for a study of blood T cell repertoires in COVID-19. About the research overall: Samples representing acute and convalescent COVID-19 were sourced from the United States, Italy and Spain. T cells, B-cell-depleted T cells, or PBMCs supplied cDNA or gDNA.

The CDR3 extends over 13 amino acids. Germline V CDR1 and CDR2: MNHEY, SVGAGI. The V end was cut by 5 bases, the J end by 1 base, with 9 bases between. As for this clone: This sample also contains other DNA sequences that code for the same CDR3.

In the original workflow: Estimation of nucleated cell counts relied on the amplification of reference gene primers. Using immunoSEQ multiplex PCR, the repertoire was profiled, and TCRdb retains in-frame clones only, with some absent. D and trimming come from the DNA, and the V and J calls and clone size come from that table. Of more than 95,000 clones in the sample, 87% were seen once. Sequenced: peripheral blood. This clonotype originated in a man over 45 with acute or convalescent COVID-19. The chain recombines TRBV6-5 with TRBJ2-7; D not resolved. DNA for the CDR3: TGTGCCAGCAGTCTGACAAGTTCCTACGAGCAGTACTTC. The encoded protein is CASSLTSSYEQYF.